A single sample is the source of the 24 T cell receptor beta chains below, sequenced in a study of identical twins. TCRdb ran MiXCR on the 5' RACE reads and lists one entry per CDR3 protein. The sample carries 1.5 million to 2 million distinct CDR3 sequences, roughly a third recorded once. The sequenced sample was cord blood. These receptors originate from a newborn girl in good health.

This clonotype was counted between two and nine times. The chain combines TRBV7-2 with TRBJ2-1, with 7 bases identical to TRBD2. The germline gives CDR1 SGHTA, CDR2 FQGNSA. The CDR3 contains 12 residues. Unmatched junction bases numbered 10, after V lost 5 bases and J lost 15 bases. CDR3 region: CASSPVAGPLFF. As DNA, the CDR3 is TGTGCCAGCAGCCCAGTAGCGGGTCCTCTGTTCTTC.

This rearrangement joins TRBV5-6 to TRBJ2-1; D might be TRBD2 (5 bases). V lost 3 bases and J 4 bases, leaving 14 bases between the germline ends. The CDR3 runs 15 residues. The germline gives CDR1 SGHDT, CDR2 YYEEEE. DNA of the CDR3: TGTGCCAGCAGCTATGAGCCAGGCGGGTACAATGAGCAGTTCTTC. It yields the protein CASSYEPGGYNEQFF.

This clonotype came up many times. The chain links TRBV5-1 to TRBJ2-3, with D perhaps matching TRBD2 (6 bases). Germline-derived CDR1 and CDR2 are SGHRS and YFSETQ. The ends were cut back, 3 bases at V and 1 base at J, with 9 bases in the middle. The CDR3 spans 14 residues. In DNA, the CDR3 is TGCGCCAGCAGCTCCGGACTACGCACAGATACGCAGTATTTT. Its translation: CASSSGLRTDTQYF.

This clonotype was seen more than once but under ten times. V usage is TRBV11-2 and J usage is TRBJ2-1, with 8 positions matching TRBD2. V was pared by 3 bases and J by 0 bases, with 10 bases of the junction left unmatched. This CDR3 has 18 residues. Germline CDR1 reads SGHAT; CDR2 reads FQNNGV. The CDR3 loop is CASSFRSLAGISYNEQFF. The CDR3 coding sequence is TGTGCCAGCAGCTTTAGGTCGCTAGCGGGCATCTCCTACAATGAGCAGTTCTTC.

The rearrangement uses TRBV5-1 and TRBJ2-3, with 12 bases fitting TRBD2. The junction had 8 bases not matched to a gene; V was cut back by 1 base and J by 5 bases. This CDR3 is built from 17 residues. CDR1 is SGHRS and CDR2 is YFSETQ in the germline V gene. The CDR3 DNA sequence: TGCGCCAGCAGCTTGCATGGACTAGCGGGAAGTGGAGATACGCAGTATTTT. Translation: CASSLHGLAGSGDTQYF.

This clonotype has just a few counts. The J gene is TRBJ2-1, the V gene TRBV11-1, with unresolved D. In germline, CDR1 is SGHAT, CDR2 FQDESV (reference sequence). Trimming shortened V by 0 bases and J by 4 bases, and 10 bases separated the two germline ends. This CDR3 spans 15 amino acids. CDR3 protein: CASSLAGSIYNEQFF. The CDR3 DNA follows: TGTGCCAGCAGCTTAGCGGGATCCATTTACAATGAGCAGTTCTTC.

The rearrangement links TRBV7-9 to TRBJ2-4; TRBD2 aligns across 7 bases. The CDR3 sequence is 17 residues long. Trimming took 3 bases from V and 3 from J; bases not matched to a gene: 11. Germline assignment: CDR1 SEHNR and CDR2 FQNEAQ (reference sequence). The CDR3 coding sequence is TGTGCCAGCAGCTTTCCATCTCGCGGGGGAGGCAAAAACATTCAGTACTTC. Translation: CASSFPSRGGGKNIQYF. The whole variable domain, remainder taken from reference TRBV7-9 and TRBJ2-4, is DTGVSQNPRHKITKRGQNVTFRCDPISEHNRLYWYRQTLGQGPEFLTYFQNEAQLEKSRLLSDRFSAERPKGSFSTLEIQRTEQGDSAMYLCASSFPSRGGGKNIQYFGAGTRLSVL.

This clonotype was seen a handful of times. The chain is built from TRBV4-1 and TRBJ1-1; TRBD1 matches at 7 bases. CDR1 MGHRA and CDR2 YSYEKL come from the germline V gene. The J segment lost 4 bases and the V segment lost 2 bases, leaving 4 bases of the junction unmatched. This CDR3 region has 14 residues. The CDR3 DNA sequence: TGCGCCAGCAGCCAACCCCGACAGGGCACTGAAGCTTTCTTT. It yields the protein CASSQPRQGTEAFF.

The chain recombines TRBV27 with TRBJ1-2; D perhaps matches TRBD1 (6 bases). CDR1 and CDR2 from the germline V gene are MNHEY and SMNVEV (reference sequence). V was cut by 6 bases and J by 5 bases, with 19 bases left in between. CDR3 size: 15 residues. CDR3 amino acids: CASRPRTARVYGYTF. The CDR3 DNA sequence: TGTGCCAGCAGACCTCGGACAGCGAGGGTATATGGCTACACCTTC.

The rearrangement joins TRBV12-3 or TRBV12-4 to TRBJ2-5, with 11 bases aligning to TRBD2. After removal of 3 bases from V and 5 bases from J, the junction contained 5 bases not matched to a gene. The CDR3 has 15 residues. The CDR3 loop is CASSFRASGGETQYF. The CDR3 DNA is TGTGCCAGCAGTTTTAGGGCTAGCGGGGGGGAGACCCAGTACTTC.

The chain recombines TRBV7-8 with TRBJ2-1, with D perhaps given as TRBD1 or TRBD2 (5 bases each). CDR1 is SGHVS, CDR2 FQNEAQ, per germline. V was shortened by 5 bases and J by 1 base, with 15 bases between the two germline ends. The CDR3 has 16 residues. CDR3: CASSPRGFRSYNEQFF. The CDR3 DNA sequence: TGTGCCAGCAGCCCCCGGGGCTTTAGATCCTACAATGAGCAGTTCTTC. The whole variable domain, remainder taken from reference TRBV7-8 and TRBJ2-1, is GAGVSQSPRYKVAKRGQDVALRCDPISGHVSLFWYQQALGQGPEFLTYFQNEAQLDKSGLPSDRFFAERPEGSVSTLKIQRTQQEDSAVYLCASSPRGFRSYNEQFFGPGTRLTVL.

This clonotype appeared many times. The chain couples TRBV4-2 to TRBJ1-2; the D gene is possibly TRBD1 (5 bases). Between the trimmed V and J ends, which lost 1 base and 1 base, there was a span of 10 bases. Per the germline V gene, CDR1 is LGHNA and CDR2 is YNFKEQ. The CDR3 is 15 amino acids. CDR3 bases: TGTGCCAGCAGCCAAGGTACAGGATATAACTATGGCTACACCTTC. This translates into CASSQGTGYNYGYTF.

This clonotype has a handful of counts. The chain joins TRBV5-1 to TRBJ2-7; TRBD1 agrees at 10 bases. Per germline, CDR1 SGHRS and CDR2 YFSETQ. CDR3 size: 15 residues. V was pared by 4 bases and J by 7 bases, with 11 bases of the junction left unmatched. The CDR3: CASSTAGTGVREQYF. In nucleotides, the CDR3 is TGCGCCAGCAGCACAGCCGGGACAGGGGTTAGAGAGCAGTACTTC.

The J gene is TRBJ1-2, the V gene TRBV12-3 or TRBV12-4, with a possible D match to TRBD1 (5 bases). The CDR3 loop spans 14 amino acids. The V end lost 6 bases, the J end lost 4 bases, and 15 bases lay between the germline ends. CDR3 DNA: TGTGCCAGCAGCCCTTGGGCGGGGCTCTATGGCTACACCTTC. Residues: CASSPWAGLYGYTF.

The chain combines TRBV7-9 with TRBJ2-1, with TRBD2 matching over 12 bases. The J call is in doubt because the DNA end fits TRBJ2-7 better. Looked up from germline, CDR1 is SEHNR and CDR2 is FQNEAQ (reference sequence). The CDR3 contains 18 residues. The DNA for the CDR3 is TGTGCCAGCAGCTTATCGCCTGGGACTAGCGGGCGTTACAATGAGCAGTACTTC. Amino acid sequence: CASSLSPGTSGRYNEQYF.

A few counts support this clonotype. The gene calls are TRBV20-1 and TRBJ2-3, with D tentatively TRBD1 or TRBD2 (5 bases each). The CDR3 spans 13 residues. Trimming took 3 bases from V and 5 from J, leaving 12 bases between them. CDR1 is DFQATT and CDR2 is SNEGSKA in the germline V gene (reference sequence). The CDR3 protein is CSASRGREDTQYF. The CDR3 bases are TGCAGTGCTAGTAGGGGCCGGGAAGATACGCAGTATTTT.

The table lists this clonotype with a few counts. V is TRBV20-1 and J is TRBJ1-4; TRBD1 is a possible D gene (5 bases). V gave up 5 bases and J gave up 3 bases, with 16 bases separating them. This CDR3 comprises 15 residues. Germline assignment: CDR1 DFQATT and CDR2 SNEGSKA (reference sequence). The CDR3 protein is CSAHPRGISNEKLFF. The CDR3, as DNA: TGCAGTGCTCACCCCCGGGGCATTTCTAATGAAAAACTGTTTTTT.

The chain links TRBV24-1 to TRBJ2-5; D not resolved. CDR1 KGHDR and CDR2 SFDVKD come from the germline V gene. The CDR3 length is 17 residues. V was clipped by 5 bases and J by 11 bases, with 29 bases between them. The DNA of the CDR3 is TGTGCCACCAGTGTTTCGTCCGGCCCACCAGACCTCACTGAGCAGTACTTC. Its translation is CATSVSSGPPDLTEQYF.

This clonotype was recorded at least ten times. The chain recombines TRBV10-3 with TRBJ2-3; 7 bases match TRBD2. The germline V gene encodes CDR1 ENHRY and CDR2 SYGVKD. The CDR3 contains 14 residues. V trimming: 6 bases; J trimming: 2 bases; junction bases outside the gene matches: 5. The CDR3 loop is CAIRVLAPTDTQYF. The CDR3 nucleotides are TGTGCCATCAGGGTACTAGCGCCCACAGATACGCAGTATTTT.

In this sample, this clonotype turned up a few times. The CDR3 DNA sequence: TGTGCCTGGACGTCCGGGACTAGTCTCACAGATACGCAGTATTTT. This encodes CAWTSGTSLTDTQYF. The chain couples TRBV30 to TRBJ2-3, with 8 positions matching TRBD2. Germline assignment: CDR1 GTSNPN and CDR2 SVGIG (reference sequence). The CDR3 is 15 amino acids. With 4 bases clipped from V and 2 bases from J, the junction kept 8 bases outside the gene matches.

The chain employs TRBV20-1 and TRBJ2-5; TRBD2 matches at 12 bases. V shed 1 base and J 1 base; nucleotides not matched to a gene: 10. The CDR3 has 18 amino acids. The germline CDR1 and CDR2 sequences are DFQATT and SNEGSKA (reference sequence). Here the CDR3 DNA reads TGCAGTGCTAGAGCGGATCTTTGGACTAGCGGGACCCAAGAGACCCAGTACTTC. Translation: CSARADLWTSGTQETQYF.

V is TRBV20-1 and J is TRBJ2-4, with TRBD1 as a possible D gene (5 bases). The germline CDR1 and CDR2 sequences are DFQATT and SNEGSKA (reference sequence). The CDR3 sequence is 12 residues long. Trimming removed 3 bases from V and 10 bases from J, with 13 bases in between. The CDR3 nucleotides read TGCAGTGCTAGGGGGCGAGGTGGTATTCAGTACTTC. Translating gives CSARGRGGIQYF.

This clonotype was seen repeatedly, ten times or more. J is TRBJ2-5 and V is TRBV10-3; D perhaps matches TRBD1 (5 bases). This CDR3 spans 13 amino acids. The ends were cut back, 5 bases at V and 2 bases at J, with 9 bases in the middle. The germline gives CDR1 ENHRY, CDR2 SYGVKD. CDR3 nucleotides: TGTGCCATCAGTCCGGCAGGGCAAGAGACCCAGTACTTC. This translates into CAISPAGQETQYF.

This clonotype was observed at least ten times. The rearrangement joins TRBV27 to TRBJ1-1; D possibly corresponds to TRBD1 (6 bases). Germline V gene data show CDR1 as MNHEY and CDR2 as SMNVEV (reference sequence). Trimming left V 0 bases short and J 2 bases short, with 10 bases between. This CDR3 has 15 amino acids. The CDR3 reads CASSLSPGGNTEAFF. In DNA form, the CDR3 reads TGTGCCAGCAGTTTATCCCCCGGGGGCAACACTGAAGCTTTCTTT.